This T cell receptor beta chain originates from a study of identical twins. This clonotype turned up a few times. Antigen unknown. Through template switching, a universal primer site was introduced, and the cDNA contained unique molecular identifiers. From the 5' RACE reads, TCRdb called clonotypes with MiXCR, one entry per CDR3 protein. The data show 500,000 or so distinct CDR3 sequences, over 11% seen once. Unmatched junction bases numbered 2, after V lost 4 bases and J lost 1 base. Germline V gene lookup returns CDR1 MGHDK and CDR2 SYGVNS. This CDR3 spans 15 amino acids. Study outcomes and limitations: The abundant beta clonotypes from cord blood had fewer insertions, and memory repertoires had none of this. Invariant T cells like MAIT and iNKT could partly confound the zero-insertion analyses.

This sample was also put to use in a study of yellow fever vaccine responses in identical twins.

The TCR originated in a young woman in good health. Sequenced material: CD4+ T cells sorted from blood. The V and J genes are TRBV25-1 and TRBJ1-5; TRBD1 matches 9 bases. CDR3 loop: CASSGDRESNQPQHF. Written as DNA, the CDR3 is TGTGCCAGCAGTGGGGACAGGGAAAGCAATCAGCCCCAGCATTTT.